This TCR beta chain came from a study of shared clonotypes between healthy human individuals. Study details: Donors, aged 18 to 49, were a couple of women and three men.

The V gene's germline CDR1 is SGHTA and CDR2 FQGNSA. Trimming removed 5 bases from V and 3 bases from J, with 13 bases in between. The CDR3 has 14 amino acids. Sequenced by immunoSEQ multiplex PCR; TCRdb stores in-frame clones only, minus some. The sample lists 2.3 million or so clones, 85% to 95% seen once, with about 0.39% in the top ten. Sequencing was carried out using naive CD4+ T cells from PBMCs. Subset defined: CD45RA+ positively selected. This chain links TRBV7-2 with TRBJ1-1; D remains ambiguous. The clonotype originates from a man younger than 30 in good health. Some clones in this sample may be carry-over from other donors' samples. CDR3 protein: CASSPNRADTEAFF. The CDR3 coding sequence is TGTGCCAGCAGCCCCAACCGGGCGGACACTGAAGCTTTCTTT.